The 15 T cell receptor beta chains given below trace back to one sample, sequenced in a study of prognosis after radiotherapy for stage I lung cancer (dated by TCRdb to the early 2020s). Reads for this sample came from an Illumina HiSeq 3000. Two rounds of multiplex PCR were performed to amplify the TCR beta CDR3 region from genomic DNA. In the first PCR round, primers specific to each TRBV and TRBJ gene were used, and the primer sequences were filed in Chinese patent CN105087789A. Through fastp at Q25 and MiXCR, TCRdb rebuilt clones from the public reads, retaining in-frame beta chains. Under each unique CDR3 protein, matching rows form one entry showing the most common genes and DNA. Present in this sample are approximately 20,000 distinct CDR3 sequences, about a quarter of which were seen just once. The ten top clones hold under 25% of the sample. This sample comprised PBMCs, obtained before or after stereotactic body radiation therapy (not recorded which). The receptors stem from a donor over 45 with non-small cell lung cancer.

This clonotype was seen once. Given a much more abundant clone one base away, this may be a read error. J is TRBJ2-1 and V is TRBV6-1, with D possibly being TRBD1 (6 bases). CDR1 is MNHNS, CDR2 SASEGT, per germline. The CDR3 length is 14 residues. CDR3 DNA: TGTGTCAGCAGTGAGGGGGAAATCTACAATGAGCAGTTCTTC. Protein: CVSSEGEIYNEQFF.

This clonotype was picked up many times. The gene calls are TRBV12-3 or TRBV12-4 and TRBJ1-1; the D gene is possibly TRBD1 (6 bases). Trimming pared 6 bases from V and 2 bases from J, leaving 10 bases between. This CDR3 region has 13 residues. For the CDR3, the DNA is TGTGCCAGCAGCGGACAGCGAAACACTGAAGCTTTCTTT. This sequence encodes CASSGQRNTEAFF.

In its sample, this clonotype was seen many times. This rearrangement joins TRBV19 to TRBJ2-3, with 11 bases identical to TRBD1. This CDR3 comprises 16 residues. Losses at the gene ends were 5 bases for V and 2 bases for J; bases not matched to a gene: 6. Germline-derived CDR1 and CDR2 are LNHDA and SQIVND (reference sequence). CDR3: CASSRGQGANTDTQYF. The CDR3 coding sequence is TGTGCCAGTAGTCGTGGACAGGGGGCAAACACAGATACGCAGTATTTT.

This clonotype was detected ten times or more. This CDR3 reads CASSIQDETQYF. The CDR3 nucleotides read TGTGCCAGCAGCATTCAGGACGAGACCCAGTACTTC. V and J are TRBV6-1 and TRBJ2-5; D is unresolved. The CDR3 is made up of 12 amino acids. In germline, CDR1 is MNHNS, CDR2 SASEGT. The ends were cut back, 6 bases at V and 5 bases at J, with 10 bases in the middle.

To note about this clonotype: A far larger clone is a single base away, which makes a read error likely. The J gene is TRBJ2-1, the V gene TRBV4-1; unclear D gene. The CDR3 loop spans 13 amino acids. The germline V and J ends were trimmed by 0 bases and 5 bases, with 5 bases remaining between them. Germline values: CDR1 MGHRA, CDR2 YSYEKL. The CDR3 DNA reads TGCGCCAGCAGCCAAGATTTTAACAATGAGCAGTTCTTC. Residues: CASSQDFNNEQFF.

At least ten counts were recorded for this clonotype. This rearrangement joins TRBV19 to TRBJ1-1; no reliable D call. CDR1 and CDR2 (germline): LNHDA, SQIVND (reference sequence). The CDR3 contains 14 residues. The V gene lost 0 bases and the J gene lost 9 bases, with 14 bases spanning the gap. The CDR3 nucleotides read TGTGCCAGTAGTATAGATGGGTTCGGTGGTAAAGCTTTCTTT. Translated, it gives CASSIDGFGGKAFF.

This clonotype was recorded many times. This chain uses TRBV20-1 with TRBJ1-2, with D tentatively TRBD1 (6 bases). Germline V gene sequence: CDR1 DFQATT, CDR2 SNEGSKA (reference sequence). Trimming pared 3 bases from V and 4 bases from J, leaving 15 bases between. This CDR3 spans 14 amino acids. CDR3 loop: CSASVAGALYGYTF. The CDR3 nucleotides are TGCAGTGCTAGTGTCGCAGGGGCCCTCTATGGCTACACCTTC.

As regards this clonotype: This may arise from a read error, as a much more abundant clone is one base away. The V call is TRBV6-4, the J call TRBJ2-7, with D possibly matching TRBD1 (5 bases). This CDR3 region has 14 residues. V was cut by 8 bases and J by 3 bases, with 17 bases left in between. Germline V gene sequence: CDR1 MRHNA, CDR2 SNTAGT. CDR3 residues: CASGPRTHFYEQYF. The CDR3 coding sequence is TGTGCCAGCGGTCCCCGGACACATTTCTACGAGCAGTACTTC.

A remark on this clonotype: A much larger clone lies one base from this, so it may be a read error. V gene TRBV28 combines with J gene TRBJ2-3, with 8 nucleotides matching TRBD2. This CDR3 contains 16 residues. CDR1 and CDR2 (germline): MDHEN, SYDVKM. The CDR3 loop is CANSFSGLAVTDTQYF. The CDR3 DNA reads TGTGCCAACAGTTTTTCAGGACTAGCTGTAACAGATACGCAGTATTTT.

Worth noting for this clonotype: This likely reflects a read error, since a far larger clone is one base away. The chain employs TRBV20-1 and TRBJ2-7, with 7 bases lining up with TRBD1. Germline values: CDR1 DFQATT, CDR2 SNEGSKA (reference sequence). This CDR3 spans 14 amino acids. Trimming at V came to 1 base and at J to 7 bases, leaving 10 bases not matched to a gene. The DNA for the CDR3 is TGCAGTGCTAGAGCGCCGGACAGGTACAATGAGCAGTACTTC. As protein: CSARAPDRYNEQYF.

In this sample, this clonotype turned up many times. The chain has TRBV20-1 and TRBJ2-1; D is perhaps TRBD2 (6 bases). Germline V lookup: CDR1 DFQATT, CDR2 SNEGSKA (reference sequence). There are 15 residues in the CDR3. V was shortened by 3 bases and J by 2 bases, with 14 bases between the two germline ends. CDR3 bases: TGCAGTGCTAGCCTGGGGACGGGAGCCTACAATGAGCAGTTCTTC. Protein sequence: CSASLGTGAYNEQFF.

Turning to this clonotype: The junction departs from the called germline gene at one end, perhaps through a read error. The V gene is TRBV20-1, the J gene TRBJ1-2, with no clear D. The V gene's germline CDR1 is DFQATT and CDR2 SNEGSKA (reference sequence). This CDR3 region has 13 residues. CDR3 sequence: CSARVADGYCYTF. In DNA form, the CDR3 reads TGCAGTGCTAGAGTTGCAGATGGCTATTGCTACACCTTC.

This clonotype was observed many times. The chain employs TRBV6-4 and TRBJ1-1; no reliable D call. CDR1 is MRHNA and CDR2 is SNTAGT in the germline V gene. The CDR3 totals 13 residues. Between the trimmed V and J ends, which lost 8 bases and 7 bases, there was a span of 17 bases. The CDR3, as DNA: TGTGCCAGCGTCTATTCGATAGACGGTGAAGCTTTCTTT. It translates to CASVYSIDGEAFF.

Ten or more counts support this clonotype. The rearrangement links TRBV20-1 to TRBJ2-7; tentative D call: TRBD2 (6 bases). Per germline, CDR1 DFQATT and CDR2 SNEGSKA (reference sequence). The CDR3 consists of 14 residues. The V and J ends lost 3 bases and 1 base respectively, with 13 bases between them. DNA for the CDR3: TGCAGTGCTAGTGTCTGGAGCGGGTCCTACGAGCAGTACTTC. Protein: CSASVWSGSYEQYF.

V and J are TRBV7-4 and TRBJ2-1; 7 bases align to TRBD2. The ends lost 5 bases at V and 5 bases at J; junction bases unmatched: 18. Germline CDR1 SGHVT, CDR2 SQSDAQ. This CDR3 is 18 amino acids long. CDR3 region: CASSTEIGLGGLHNEQFF. The CDR3 nucleotides are TGTGCCAGCAGCACGGAAATCGGACTAGGAGGGCTGCACAATGAGCAGTTCTTC.